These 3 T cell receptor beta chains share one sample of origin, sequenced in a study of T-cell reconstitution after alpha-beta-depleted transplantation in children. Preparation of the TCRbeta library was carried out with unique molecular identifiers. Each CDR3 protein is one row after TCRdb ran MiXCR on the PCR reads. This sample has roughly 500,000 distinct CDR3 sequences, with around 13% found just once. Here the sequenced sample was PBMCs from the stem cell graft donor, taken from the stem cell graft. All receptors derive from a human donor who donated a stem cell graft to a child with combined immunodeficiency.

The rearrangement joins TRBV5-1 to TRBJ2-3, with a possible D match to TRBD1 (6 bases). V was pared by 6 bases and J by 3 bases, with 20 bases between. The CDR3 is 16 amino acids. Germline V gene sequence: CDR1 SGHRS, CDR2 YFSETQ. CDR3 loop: CASNWAQGQLTDTQYF. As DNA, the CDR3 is TGCGCCAGCAACTGGGCCCAGGGGCAACTTACAGATACGCAGTATTTT.

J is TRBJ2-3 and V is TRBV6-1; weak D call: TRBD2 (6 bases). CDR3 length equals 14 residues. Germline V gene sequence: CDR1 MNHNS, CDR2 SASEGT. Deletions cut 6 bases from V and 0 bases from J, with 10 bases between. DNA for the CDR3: TGTGCCAGCAGACTAGCCCCGAGCACAGATACGCAGTATTTT. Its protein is CASRLAPSTDTQYF.

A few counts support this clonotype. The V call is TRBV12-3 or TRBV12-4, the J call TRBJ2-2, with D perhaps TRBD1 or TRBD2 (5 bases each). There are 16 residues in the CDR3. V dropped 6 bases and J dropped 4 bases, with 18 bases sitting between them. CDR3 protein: CASSPSRGLGTGELFF. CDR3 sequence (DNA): TGTGCCAGCAGCCCTAGCCGGGGCCTGGGCACCGGGGAGCTGTTTTTT.